Listed here is a single TCR beta chain. Its antigen remains unidentified. No much larger clonotype is one base removed from it; base qualities were not supplied. The germline V gene supplies CDR1 SGDLS and CDR2 YYNGEE. Counted from cysteine to phenylalanine, this CDR3 has 15 amino acids. Only the CDR3 DNA stays, 45 bases, in frame from base 1. Deletion took 0 bases off V and 3 bases off J, with a span of 12 bases between the germline ends. This specimen's treatment or condition label, interpreted: allogeneic hematopoietic cell transplantation with graft depleted of TCRalphabeta T cells and CD19 B cells. The transplant recipients were children given TCRalphabeta/CD19-depleted allogeneic hematopoietic cell grafts. The library was produced with PCR. TCRdb records Illumina HiSeq 2500 as the sequencer. Molecular barcoding was employed in the preparation of TCR libraries, with unique molecular identifiers being used to normalize TCRbeta repertoire quantification. Starting from the raw public reads, TCRdb applied fastp trimming at Q25, assembled clones with MiXCR and retained in-frame beta chains. Each entry is one CDR3 protein sequence, shown with its most common DNA and genes. In this sample the table shows 300,000 or so distinct CDR3 sequences, around 25% of which occur a single time. The ten largest make up 10% to 11% of the sample.

These data originate in a study of T-cell reconstitution after alpha-beta-depleted transplantation in children (dated by TCRdb to about 2016). A note on the overall study: Using TCR repertoire profiling, the study followed T-cell immune reconstitution in a quantitative way in children after TCRalphabeta/CD19-depleted allogeneic hematopoietic cell transplantation. Points the paper makes about the study in general: The apparently early alphabetaT-cell count recovery about two months after transplant was reportedly dependent on only several hundred rapidly expanded clones derived from non-depleted graft cells. The high TCRbeta diversity at day 60 in some patients was ascribed to recipient T cells and intrathymic progenitors that had survived conditioning. Hyperexpanded clone frequencies declined over subsequent months; after one year, T-cell counts and TCRbeta diversity were mostly attributed to newly produced T cells.

This chain is built from TRBV9 and TRBJ1-1; D gene: possibly TRBD1, on 5 matching bases. The receptor's source is a male patient younger than 18 who had a stem cell transplant for acute lymphoblastic leukemia, so the T cells may come from the graft donor. The sequenced sample was PBMCs, mostly from graft donor cells, obtained 180 days after TCRalphabeta/CD19-depleted stem cell transplant. This receptor has the CDR3 CASSVDPGRDTEAFF. The nucleotides read TGTGCCAGCAGCGTAGATCCAGGGCGGGACACTGAAGCTTTCTTT.